This T cell receptor (beta chain) was observed in a study of molecular identifiers for immune sequencing clone quantification. Between roughly 17,000 and 1,000,000 sorted cells, with 10%, 30% or 50% RNA, yielded naive CD8 libraries. CD8+CD4-CCR7+CD45RA+ cells were sorted as naive CD8 T cells. Whole-study results and caveats: Clonotypes surpassing 20 RNA copies contained over 99% of effector molecules, versus under 1% in naive cells.

The CDR3 extends over 14 amino acids. V lost 4 bases to trimming and J lost 2 bases, with 12 bases between them. Per the germline V gene, CDR1 is SGHVS and CDR2 is FNYEAQ. Remarks on this clonotype: What it binds is unknown.

Previously published methods and listed TCR primers were used for the bulk TCR libraries. TCRdb independently ran MiXCR on the PCR reads; one entry per CDR3 protein. This table holds some 70,000 distinct CDR3 sequences, roughly 20% found once. The source is a human donor in good health. Some libraries in this study had Jurkat cell RNA spiked in. Sequences were obtained from naive CD8+ T cells from blood, with Jurkat cell RNA spiked in. Subset in this sample: FACS-sorted CD8+CD4-CCR7+CD45RA+ naive T cells. V gene TRBV7-6 combines with J gene TRBJ2-7; no firm D call. CDR3 DNA: TGTGCCAGCAGCTCCCAGACTGGGACCTACGAGCAGTACTTC. Translating it yields CASSSQTGTYEQYF. Combining the CDR3 with reference TRBV7-6 and TRBJ2-7 gives the whole variable domain GAGVSQSPRYKVTKRGQDVALRCDPISGHVSLYWYRQALGQGPEFLTYFNYEAQQDKSGLPNDRFSAERPEGSISTLTIQRTEQRDSAMYRCASSSQTGTYEQYFGPGTRLTVT.